This T cell receptor beta chain stems from a study of blood T cell repertoires in COVID-19. The V and J ends lost 1 base and 0 bases respectively, with 10 bases between them. The V gene's germline CDR1 is MGHRA and CDR2 YSYEKL. The CDR3 sequence is 16 residues long. TCRdb's copy holds only in-frame clones and misses some; the assay was immunoSEQ multiplex PCR. The data show 82,000 or so clones, more than 85% seen once. The sequenced sample was PBMCs or T cells enriched from blood (not recorded which). The source is a woman aged 45-60 years with acute COVID-19. J is TRBJ1-3 and V is TRBV4-1; no reliable D call. This CDR3 is CASSQVGGSSGNTIYF. DNA of the CDR3: TGCGCCAGCAGCCAAGTTGGCGGGAGCTCTGGAAACACCATATATTTT.